This T cell receptor beta chain appears in the sequencing data of a study of blood T cell repertoires in COVID-19 (dated by TCRdb to between 2020 and 2021). General notes on the study: Samples from collaborators originated in the United States, Italy and Spain and spanned both the acute and convalescent phases of COVID-19. The material from the prospective study consisted of cDNA or gDNA derived from T cells, B-cell-depleted T cells, or PBMCs. Subjects who had been exposed to COVID-19, were actively infected with it, or had recovered from it provided the deeply sampled blood TCRbeta repertoires that made up the dataset. A freely available public database, intended as a resource for researchers studying the immune response to SARS-CoV-2, is where the repertoires were released. Samples were obtained from the ongoing ImmuneRACE study (first 160 participants) and from over 1,000 subjects provided by 6 global collaborators. A de-identified subject ID, COVID-19 status, age in years and sex were almost always included in the sample metadata. Where available, HLA class I and class II types were taken from metadata supplied by the sample provider and were not determined by assay-based typing. The research as a whole found: How much clinical and demographic metadata was included differed by source and by participant, and the metadata was provided uncurated.

Collaborating institutions collected whole blood in K2EDTA tubes following their own protocols. For TCRbeta analysis, collaborator samples were shipped as frozen whole blood, as isolated PBMCs, or as DNA extracted from either sample type. The immunoSEQ Assay, a bias-controlled multiplex PCR, was used to amplify TCRbeta CDR3 regions from genomic DNA. The study's processing was this. The number of nucleated cells in each sample was estimated by amplification of reference gene primers within the assay. Sequence reads were collapsed and filtered to measure the absolute abundance of every unique TCRbeta CDR3 rearrangement. Productive Simpson clonality was computed per sample as the square root of Simpson's diversity index over productive rearrangements. Not all clones reach the TCRdb copy of this immuneACCESS table, which keeps in-frame sequences only. Checked studies attribute under half of the gap to unresolved V genes and leave the rest unexplained. That table gives V, J and clone size, and the DNA gave D and trimming. The sample table records about 400,000 clones; about 88% of these occur just once. Jointly, the top ten make up roughly 3.1% of the sample.

In regard to this clone: The target of this receptor is not known. Base qualities were left out, and no much larger clone turns up one base away.

As encoded in the germline V gene, CDR1 is MNHEY while CDR2 is SVGAGI. V lost 1 base and J lost 4 bases, and the count of bases not matched to a germline gene is 6. From the cysteine up to the phenylalanine, the CDR3 has a length of 16 residues. Only the CDR3 DNA is retained, 48 bases long and in frame from the first base. The sample was peripheral blood. The sequence came from a human donor in a cohort sampled during active COVID-19. The chain couples TRBV6-5 to TRBJ2-2, and TRBD2 aligns with 7 junction nucleotides. The DNA reads TGTGCCAGCAGTTACTGGGGGGGGAAGGGCACCGGGGAGCTGTTTTTT. This encodes CASSYWGGKGTGELFF.